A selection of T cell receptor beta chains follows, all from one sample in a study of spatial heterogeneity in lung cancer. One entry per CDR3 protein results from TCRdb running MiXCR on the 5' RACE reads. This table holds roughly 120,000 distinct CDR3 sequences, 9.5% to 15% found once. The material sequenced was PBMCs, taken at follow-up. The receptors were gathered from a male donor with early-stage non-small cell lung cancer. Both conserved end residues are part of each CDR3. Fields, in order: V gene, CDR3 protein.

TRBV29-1,CSVSEEQFF
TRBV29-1,CSVAQLAGSYEQYF
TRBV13,CASSLRGAMKETQYF
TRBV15,CATNPGRGPSTDTQYF
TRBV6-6,CASSPPTGVSYNEQFF
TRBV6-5,CASSYTGNYGYTF
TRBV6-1,CASTQYMNTEAFF
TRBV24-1,CATRDNRDRRTEAFF
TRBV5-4,CASSLSFSYEQYF
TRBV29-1,CSVVADSTYEQYF
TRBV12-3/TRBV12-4,CASRSTGRGSPLHF
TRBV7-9,CASSLDFETQYF
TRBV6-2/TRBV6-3,CASSYSPSAHTEAFF
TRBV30,CAWSLGAQEADTQYF
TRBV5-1,CASSLDWGLNTGELFF
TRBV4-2,CASSPNPSTDTQYF
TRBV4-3,CASSLDVWVAGDLNTGELFF
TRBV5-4,CASSLVGTVNNEQFF
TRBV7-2,CASSPLGGASNQPQHF
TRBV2,CASSEQGFTNGYTF
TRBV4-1,CASSQEQGSSYEQYF
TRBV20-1,CSAETGDAQPQHF
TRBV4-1,CASRGPGSGYGYTF
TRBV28,CASSYDTGTTYGYTF
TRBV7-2,CASSLEGAGVNEQFF
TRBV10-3,CAISDQNGLAPSSF
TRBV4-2,CASSQENELEQYF
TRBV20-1,CSARASPGQGNEKLFF
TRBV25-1,CASSRVSGNTIYF
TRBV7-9,CASSLRGLEQYF
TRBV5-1,CASSLIVRASYNEQFF
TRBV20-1,CSARGGSMNTEAFF
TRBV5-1,CASSLAVQPGELFF
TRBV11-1,CASSLPRSGTGELFF
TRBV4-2,CASSQGTGGTYNEQFF
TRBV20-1,CSARTENYGYTF
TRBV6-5,CASSSRGYSGNTIYF
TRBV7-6,CASSPRTAAYEQYF
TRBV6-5,CASSRTQGTGFADTQYF
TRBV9,CASSPGHSANTGELFF
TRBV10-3,CAISERGVPYEQYF
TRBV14,CASSQWSYPFSYEQYF
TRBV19,CASSKTVYNEQFF
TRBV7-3,CASSLVDRNTGELFF
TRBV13,CASKPGTSYNSPLHF
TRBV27,CASRPRSGTLYNSPLHF
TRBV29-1,CSVERTDSGGYTF
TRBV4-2,CASSPLLAGVGDTQYF
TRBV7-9,CASRADRARNEQFF
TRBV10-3,CATRTGGTSEQYF
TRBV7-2,CASSLAVTALGDYGYTF
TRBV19,CASTDHRPYNSPLHF
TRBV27,CASSAAAWNSPLHF
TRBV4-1,CASSQETGLKAGEQFF
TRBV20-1,CSARITSSNTGELFF
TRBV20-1,CSARDIEADTQYF
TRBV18,CATLGPGGYEQYF
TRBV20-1,CSARDGNSEQFF
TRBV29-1,CSVEPPSPPFDEQFF